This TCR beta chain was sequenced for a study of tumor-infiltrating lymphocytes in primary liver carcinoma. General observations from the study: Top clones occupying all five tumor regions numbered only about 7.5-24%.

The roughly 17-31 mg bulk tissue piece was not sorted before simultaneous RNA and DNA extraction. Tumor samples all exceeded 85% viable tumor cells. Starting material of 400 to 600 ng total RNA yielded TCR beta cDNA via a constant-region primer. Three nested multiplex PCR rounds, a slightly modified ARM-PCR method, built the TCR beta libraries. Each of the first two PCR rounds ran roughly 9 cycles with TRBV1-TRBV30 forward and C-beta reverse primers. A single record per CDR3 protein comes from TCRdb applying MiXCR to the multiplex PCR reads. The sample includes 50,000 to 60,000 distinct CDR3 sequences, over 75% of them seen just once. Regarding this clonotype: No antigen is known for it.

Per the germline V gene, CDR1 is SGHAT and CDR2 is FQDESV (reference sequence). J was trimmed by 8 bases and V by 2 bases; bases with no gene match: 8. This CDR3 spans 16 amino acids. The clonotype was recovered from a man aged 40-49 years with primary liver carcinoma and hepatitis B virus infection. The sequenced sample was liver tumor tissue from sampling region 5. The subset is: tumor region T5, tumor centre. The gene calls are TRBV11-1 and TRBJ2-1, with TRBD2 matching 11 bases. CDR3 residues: CASSLCRGLAVDEQFF. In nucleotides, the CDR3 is TGTGCCAGCAGCTTATGCAGGGGACTAGCGGTTGATGAGCAGTTCTTC. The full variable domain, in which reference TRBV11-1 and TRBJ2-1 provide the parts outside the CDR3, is EAEVAQSPRYKITEKSQAVAFWCDPISGHATLYWYRQILGQGPELLVQFQDESVVDDSQLPKDRFSAERLKGVDSTLKIQPAELGDSAMYLCASSLCRGLAVDEQFFGPGTRLTVL.